This T cell receptor (beta chain) was sequenced for a study of T cell responses to AZD1222 COVID-19 vaccine. Background on the study: Timing groups of about 4 and about 12 weeks for second doses were pooled.

Study observations and caveats: Regions left unmutated in variants are reportedly the target of nearly half of spike-specific TCRs. Recipients of AZD1222 seropositive at baseline numbered only 5 to 7. Vaccine-related CD4 TCRs covered spike, predominating at 160-218 and 743-854.

The method was immunoSEQ multiplex PCR; TCRdb's version includes in-frame clones alone and lacks a portion of them. The sample carries about 96,000 clones, 75% to 90% recorded once. Concerning this clone: Its antigen is as yet unknown.

Trimming removed 2 bases at V and 7 bases at J, with 18 bases between. Looked up from germline, CDR1 is MNHNS and CDR2 is SASEGT. CDR3 length: 16 amino acids. Source: peripheral blood, taken on day 0 of AZD1222 vaccination. The rearrangement joins TRBV6-1 to TRBJ1-5; a weak D match, TRBD1 (6 bases). This TCR came from an adult in good health. CDR3 region: CASSEWGQVGGQPQHF. The CDR3 DNA follows: TGTGCCAGCAGTGAATGGGGGCAGGTAGGGGGGCAGCCCCAGCATTTT.